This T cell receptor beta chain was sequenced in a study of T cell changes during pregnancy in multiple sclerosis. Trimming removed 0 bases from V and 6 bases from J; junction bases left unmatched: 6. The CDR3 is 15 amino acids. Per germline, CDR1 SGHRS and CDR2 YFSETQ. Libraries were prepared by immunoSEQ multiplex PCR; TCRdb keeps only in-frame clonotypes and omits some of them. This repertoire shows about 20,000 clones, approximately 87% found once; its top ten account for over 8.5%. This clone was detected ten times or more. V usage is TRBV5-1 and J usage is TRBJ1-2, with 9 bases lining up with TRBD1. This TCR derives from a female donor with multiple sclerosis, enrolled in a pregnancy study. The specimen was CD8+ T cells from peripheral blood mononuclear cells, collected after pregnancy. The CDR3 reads CASSLAGTGTDGYTF. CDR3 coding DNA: TGCGCCAGCAGCTTGGCCGGGACAGGGACAGATGGCTACACCTTC.